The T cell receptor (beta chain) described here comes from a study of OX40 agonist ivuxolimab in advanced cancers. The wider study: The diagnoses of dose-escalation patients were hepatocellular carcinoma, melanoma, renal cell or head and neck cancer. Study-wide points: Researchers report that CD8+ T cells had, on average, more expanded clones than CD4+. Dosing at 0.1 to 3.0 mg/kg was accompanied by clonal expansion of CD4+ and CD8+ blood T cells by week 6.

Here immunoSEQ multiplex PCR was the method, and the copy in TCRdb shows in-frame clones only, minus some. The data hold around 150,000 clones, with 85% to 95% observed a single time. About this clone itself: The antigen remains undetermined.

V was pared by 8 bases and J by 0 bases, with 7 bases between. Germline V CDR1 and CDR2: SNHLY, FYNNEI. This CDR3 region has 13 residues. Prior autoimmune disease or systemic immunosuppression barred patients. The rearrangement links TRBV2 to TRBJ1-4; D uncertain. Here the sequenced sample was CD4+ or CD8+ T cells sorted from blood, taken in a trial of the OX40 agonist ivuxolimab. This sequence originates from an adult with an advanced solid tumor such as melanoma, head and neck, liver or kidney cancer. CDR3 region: CASSGTTNEKLFF. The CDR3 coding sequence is TGTGCCAGCTCGGGTACAACTAATGAAAAACTGTTTTTT.